The source of this T cell receptor beta chain is a study of chronic HIV infection and antiretroviral therapy (dated by TCRdb to between 2014 and 2016). CDR1 and CDR2 are drawn from the germline V gene: MGHRA, YSYEKL. There are 16 amino acids in the CDR3, from cysteine to phenylalanine inclusive. This entry keeps only the CDR3 DNA: 48 bases, framed from base 1. The junction shows trimming of 3 bases on V and 2 bases on J, and the gene matches do not reach 4 bases of it. The library relied on 5' RACE. The sequencer was an Illumina MiSeq. The public reads were run again by TCRdb, first through fastp at Q25 and then through MiXCR, and only productive beta chains were kept. For every CDR3 protein sequence, its rows merge into one entry that carries the most common genes and DNA. The sample includes about 38,000 distinct CDR3 sequences, with 8.2% observed a single time. The leading ten clones occupy 2.9% of the sample.

This clonotype was seen at least ten times. No antigen is known for it. The sample holds no much larger clone one base away, and base qualities are not on file. The chain uses TRBV4-1 and TRBJ2-3, with 11 bases in between that match TRBD2. The TCR originated in an adult who had HIV and had not received antiretroviral therapy, or was an uninfected healthy control (not recorded which). The source material was peripheral blood. The CDR3 is CASSHRLAGPTDTQYF. The DNA is as follows: TGCGCCAGCAGCCACAGACTAGCGGGACCCACAGATACGCAGTATTTT.